A single sample is the source of the 24 T cell receptor beta chains below, sequenced in a study of shared clonotypes between healthy human individuals. Only in-frame clones appear in the TCRdb table, and some are missing; sequencing was by immunoSEQ multiplex PCR. Of about 560,000 clones detected, around 81% appear once; the ten largest clones hold approximately 12%. The sequenced material came from PBMCs. Receptors originate from a woman aged 40 to 49 in good health. Some clones in this sample may be carry-over from other donors' samples.

The table lists this clone with a count of one. This specimen includes other DNA sequences encoding the same CDR3. The chain recombines TRBV28 with TRBJ2-7, with D uncertain. The CDR3 spans 12 residues. Germline loops: CDR1 MDHEN, CDR2 SYDVKM. The ends were cut back, 6 bases at V and 0 bases at J, with 6 bases in the middle. CDR3 in amino acids: CASSSSSYEQYF. The DNA of the CDR3 is TGTGCCAGCAGCTCCAGCTCCTACGAGCAGTACTTC.

The chain carries TRBV30 and TRBJ1-4, with 7 bases lining up with TRBD1. Per germline, CDR1 GTSNPN and CDR2 SVGIG (reference sequence). The CDR3 runs 13 residues. V lost 8 bases to trimming and J lost 5 bases; unmatched junction nucleotides: 8. CDR3 residues: CAERDRTNEKLFF. The CDR3 DNA sequence: TGTGCCGAGCGGGACAGAACGAATGAAAAACTGTTTTTT. Full variable domain (rest looked up from reference TRBV30 and TRBJ1-4): SQTIHQWPATLVQPVGSPLSLECTVEGTSNPNLYWYRQAAGRGLQLLFYSVGIGQISSEVPQNLSASRPQDRQFILSSKKLLLSDSGFYLCAERDRTNEKLFFGSGTQLSVL.

The V and J genes are TRBV7-2 and TRBJ1-2; D perhaps matches TRBD1 (6 bases). Trimming pared 0 bases from V and 4 bases from J, leaving 12 bases between. CDR3 length: 15 amino acids. From germline, CDR1 is SGHTA and CDR2 FQGNSA. The CDR3 DNA is TGTGCCAGCAGCTTAGCCGCAGGGGAGACCTATGGCTACACCTTC. It codes for CASSLAAGETYGYTF.

The V and J genes are TRBV5-1 and TRBJ2-7; D is perhaps TRBD2 (6 bases). CDR1 is SGHRS and CDR2 is YFSETQ in the germline V gene. The V gene lost 0 bases and the J gene lost 2 bases, with 18 bases spanning the gap. This CDR3 is 17 amino acids long. CDR3 nucleotide sequence: TGCGCCAGCAGCTTGGCCCCGGGACTGGGTGGGGCCTACGAGCAGTACTTC. This sequence encodes CASSLAPGLGGAYEQYF. Complete variable domain (other parts from reference TRBV5-1 and TRBJ2-7): KAGVTQTPRYLIKTRGQQVTLSCSPISGHRSVSWYQQTPGQGLQFLFEYFSETQRNKGNFPGRFSGRQFSNSRSEMNVSTLELGDSALYLCASSLAPGLGGAYEQYFGPGTRLTVT.

This clone has just one count. This chain links TRBV5-1 with TRBJ2-5; D possibly uses TRBD1 or TRBD2 (5 bases each). This CDR3 spans 13 amino acids. The germline V gene encodes CDR1 SGHRS and CDR2 YFSETQ. V was pared by 5 bases and J by 6 bases, with 14 bases between. CDR3 amino acids: CASRDEGHKTQYF. In DNA, the CDR3 is TGCGCCAGCAGGGATGAGGGGCATAAGACCCAGTACTTC.

The CDR3, as DNA: TGTGCCAGCAGCGCAGCGGGAGGGTCCTACAATGAGCAGTTCTTC. It yields the protein CASSAAGGSYNEQFF. The chain has TRBV9 and TRBJ2-1, with 10 bases fitting TRBD2. Germline CDR1 reads SGDLS; CDR2 reads YYNGEE. The CDR3 contains 15 residues. The V gene end was trimmed by 3 bases and the J gene end by 1 base; junction bases not matched to a gene: 1.

The chain couples TRBV18 to TRBJ2-2, with 11 bases matching TRBD2. Trimming removed 6 bases from V and 1 base from J; junction bases left unmatched: 4. This CDR3 is built from 16 residues. Germline CDR1 and CDR2: KGHSH and LQKENI. The CDR3 DNA reads TGTGCCAGCTCGCGTACTAGCGGGAGGAACACCGGGGAGCTGTTTTTT. Amino acid sequence: CASSRTSGRNTGELFF. The whole variable domain, filled in from reference TRBV18 and TRBJ2-2, reads NAGVMQNPRHLVRRRGQEARLRCSPMKGHSHVYWYRQLPEEGLKFMVYLQKENIIDESGMPKERFSAEFPKEGPSILRIQQVVRGDSAAYFCASSRTSGRNTGELFFGEGSRLTVL.

The chain joins TRBV4-1 to TRBJ2-5, with TRBD2 matching over 8 bases. Unmatched junction bases numbered 8, after V lost 0 bases and J lost 5 bases. The CDR3 is made up of 16 amino acids. The germline gives CDR1 MGHRA, CDR2 YSYEKL. CDR3 sequence (DNA): TGCGCCAGCAGCCAAGATTGGGGACTAGTTATTGAGACCCAGTACTTC. The encoded protein is CASSQDWGLVIETQYF.

The V gene is TRBV5-4, the J gene TRBJ2-1; 9 bases match TRBD2. Germline CDR1 reads SGHNT; CDR2 reads YYREEE (reference sequence). The J segment lost 1 base and the V segment lost 4 bases, leaving 6 bases of the junction unmatched. The CDR3 has 16 residues. The CDR3 DNA reads TGTGCCAGCAGCACAAATAGCGGGAGATCCTACAATGAGCAGTTCTTC. Its protein product is CASSTNSGRSYNEQFF.

The CDR3 region has the DNA TGTGCCAGTAGTAAGGGGAGCGGGCGTTCCTACAATGAGCAGTTCTTC. Residues: CASSKGSGRSYNEQFF. This chain uses TRBV19 with TRBJ2-1; possible D gene TRBD2, 6 bases. CDR1 and CDR2 (germline): LNHDA, SQIVND (reference sequence). The V gene lost 4 bases and the J gene lost 1 base, with 14 bases spanning the gap. This CDR3 has 16 amino acids.

For the CDR3, the DNA is TGCGCCAGCAGCTCGCACTACAGGGCCGAGGAAAAACTGTTTTTT. It is translated as CASSSHYRAEEKLFF. The gene calls are TRBV5-1 and TRBJ1-4, with a possible D match to TRBD1 (6 bases). Per the germline V gene, CDR1 is SGHRS and CDR2 is YFSETQ. Trimming took 3 bases from V and 8 from J, leaving 17 bases between them. The CDR3 has 15 amino acids.

The chain uses TRBV18 and TRBJ2-5; 9 bases align to TRBD1. This CDR3 has 14 residues. Trimming cost V 3 bases and J 4 bases; bases outside gene matches: 3. From germline, CDR1 is KGHSH and CDR2 LQKENI. This CDR3 is CASSPGQGGETQYF. The DNA for the CDR3 is TGTGCCAGCTCACCGGGACAGGGAGGAGAGACCCAGTACTTC.

V and J are TRBV2 and TRBJ2-7; TRBD1 aligns across 9 bases. CDR1 is SNHLY and CDR2 is FYNNEI in the germline V gene. J lost 4 bases, V lost 6 bases, and 7 bases had no gene match. The CDR3 contains 14 residues. The CDR3 region has the DNA TGTGCCAGCAGATGGCGGGACAGGGTATACGAGCAGTACTTC. Residues: CASRWRDRVYEQYF.

V gene TRBV7-2 combines with J gene TRBJ1-2; 7 bases agree with TRBD1. J gave up 2 bases and V 5 bases, and 2 bases lay outside the gene matches. Germline CDR1 reads SGHTA; CDR2 reads FQGNSA. The CDR3 is 13 residues long. The CDR3, as DNA: TGTGCCAGCAGCGCGGGACAGAACTATGGCTACACCTTC. This codes for CASSAGQNYGYTF.

V is TRBV2 and J is TRBJ1-5, with D perhaps TRBD1 (6 bases). CDR1 and CDR2 (germline): SNHLY, FYNNEI. V was cut by 5 bases and J by 9 bases, with 20 bases left in between. CDR3 length equals 15 residues. CDR3 nucleotide sequence: TGTGCCAGCAGTATAACACAGGGCCGGAGGCGGCCCCAGCATTTT. This codes for CASSITQGRRRPQHF.

The gene calls are TRBV25-1 and TRBJ1-4; D ambiguous. CDR3 size: 13 residues. With 10 bases removed from V and 0 bases from J, the gap between germline ends came to 9 bases. The germline V gene has CDR1 MGHDK and CDR2 SYGVNS. The CDR3 DNA is TGTGCCACCGGGGAAACAACTAATGAAAAACTGTTTTTT. Its translation: CATGETTNEKLFF.

In this sample, this clone turned up a few times. The rearrangement links TRBV7-2 to TRBJ2-3, with TRBD1 matching 8 bases. The germline V gene has CDR1 SGHTA and CDR2 FQGNSA. This CDR3 is 16 amino acids long. V shed 5 bases, J shed 6 bases, and the junction held 13 bases outside the gene matches. The CDR3 DNA follows: TGTGCCAGCAGCCCCTCAGGGGGCGCTGGGTATGATACGCAGTATTTT. Its protein is CASSPSGGAGYDTQYF.

Worth noting for this clone: A read error likely explains this, since a far larger clone differs by one base. Other DNA sequences in the same sample also yield this CDR3. The chain joins TRBV29-1 to TRBJ1-1; D unresolved. Germline V CDR1 and CDR2: SQVTM, ANQGSEA. There are 12 residues in the CDR3. CDR3 nucleotides: TGTAGCGTTGAACGGGTCAGCACTGAAGCTTTCTTT. It is translated as CSVERVSTEAFF.

This chain joins TRBV11-2 and TRBJ1-1; D remains unclear. Trimming removed 0 bases at V and 2 bases at J, with 7 bases between. Germline CDR1 is SGHAT and CDR2 is FQNNGV. The CDR3 loop spans 14 amino acids. Written as DNA, the CDR3 is TGTGCCAGCAGCTTAGATCTATTAAACACTGAAGCTTTCTTT. As protein: CASSLDLLNTEAFF.

The rearrangement joins TRBV2 to TRBJ1-5; the D is unclear. Trimming removed 3 bases at V and 0 bases at J, with 12 bases between. The CDR3 totals 16 residues. Germline V gene sequence: CDR1 SNHLY, CDR2 FYNNEI. CDR3 region: CASSDSGAYSNQPQHF. The CDR3 DNA reads as TGTGCCAGCAGTGATTCAGGAGCTTATAGCAATCAGCCCCAGCATTTT.

The rearrangement joins TRBV5-5 to TRBJ2-7; D is unclear. With 3 bases removed from V and 2 bases from J, the gap between germline ends came to 6 bases. Germline CDR1 and CDR2: SGHKS and YYEKEE (reference sequence). CDR3 length: 12 residues. CDR3 loop: CASSSGAYEQYF. DNA for the CDR3: TGTGCCAGCAGCTCAGGAGCCTACGAGCAGTACTTC.

CDR3 nucleotide sequence: TGTGCCAGTAGTAATTCAGGGGGCCTAGATACGCAGTATTTT. Its protein product is CASSNSGGLDTQYF. V gene TRBV19 combines with J gene TRBJ2-3, with 8 bases aligning to TRBD1. Germline V lookup: CDR1 LNHDA, CDR2 SQIVND (reference sequence). The CDR3 is 14 amino acids. Losses at the gene ends were 4 bases for V and 5 bases for J; bases not matched to a gene: 5.

The chain couples TRBV28 to TRBJ2-5, with D perhaps given as TRBD1 or TRBD2 (5 bases each). The V end was cut by 9 bases, the J end by 1 base, with 12 bases between. CDR3 length equals 13 residues. CDR1 is MDHEN and CDR2 is SYDVKM in the germline V gene. CDR3 DNA sequence: TGTGCCAGTCTACCGGGACCCCAAGAGACCCAGTACTTC. This encodes CASLPGPQETQYF.

The chain is built from TRBV27 and TRBJ1-2; D is ambiguous. V dropped 0 bases and J dropped 10 bases, with 18 bases sitting between them. This CDR3 spans 15 amino acids. Per germline, CDR1 MNHEY and CDR2 SMNVEV (reference sequence). The CDR3 loop is CASSLSRRDSGIYTF. The CDR3 DNA reads as TGTGCCAGCAGTTTATCGCGGAGAGACTCGGGGATCTACACCTTC.